This note documents a single T cell receptor (beta chain) sequence. V dropped 4 bases and J dropped 1 base, with 16 bases sitting between them. Germline V gene sequence: CDR1 GTSNPN, CDR2 SVGIG (reference sequence). The CDR3 sequence is 15 residues long. Original processing methods: Reference gene primer amplification in the assay estimated nucleated cell counts. Sequencing was performed with immunoSEQ multiplex PCR; in TCRdb, only in-frame clones are kept and a portion is missing. V and J calls plus clone size are reproduced from that table; the DNA served to infer D and trimming. The sample includes around 320,000 clones, nearly 90% of them seen just once. This sample was taken from a study of blood T cell repertoires in COVID-19.

The receptor comes from a woman aged 45-65 years who had been exposed to COVID-19. Material: PBMCs or T cells enriched from blood (not recorded which). The chain has TRBV30 and TRBJ1-1; no reliable D call. The CDR3 reads CAWTWLVEENTEAFF. As DNA, the CDR3 is TGTGCCTGGACCTGGCTGGTGGAGGAGAACACTGAAGCTTTCTTT. The variable domain in full, with the rest retrieved from reference TRBV30 and TRBJ1-1, is SQTIHQWPATLVQPVGSPLSLECTVEGTSNPNLYWYRQAAGRGLQLLFYSVGIGQISSEVPQNLSASRPQDRQFILSSKKLLLSDSGFYLCAWTWLVEENTEAFFGQGTRLTVV.